This T cell receptor (beta chain) emerged from a study of cytomegalovirus exposure and HLA in healthy donors. Study outcomes and limitations: A later analysis by the authors found several of the most significant clusters apparently linked to common viral pathogens. When analyzed later, a missense DCLRE1C variant was found to be linked to TCR beta V- and J-gene trimming. Sequencing depth across donors, presence/absence analyses assumed, was roughly uniform.

PCR involved 60 Vbeta and 13 Jbeta primers. Method: immunoSEQ multiplex PCR; TCRdb's copy keeps in-frame clones and lacks some. The sample lists roughly 140,000 clones; roughly 80% were seen once. Trimming cost V 4 bases and J 3 bases, with 15 bases left between them. The CDR3 consists of 15 residues. From germline, CDR1 is MNHEY and CDR2 SMNVEV (reference sequence). These donors counted as nominally healthy when sampled, but unrecorded immune exposures were likely. A word on this clone: Antigen specificity is unknown.

This receptor was obtained from a woman in her 40s in good health and CMV-seropositive. The specimen was PBMCs. The rearrangement uses TRBV27 and TRBJ1-1, with D maybe TRBD1 (6 bases). CDR3: CASSSPPPGDTEAFF. The CDR3 DNA reads TGTGCCAGCAGTTCTCCCCCCCCAGGGGACACTGAAGCTTTCTTT.